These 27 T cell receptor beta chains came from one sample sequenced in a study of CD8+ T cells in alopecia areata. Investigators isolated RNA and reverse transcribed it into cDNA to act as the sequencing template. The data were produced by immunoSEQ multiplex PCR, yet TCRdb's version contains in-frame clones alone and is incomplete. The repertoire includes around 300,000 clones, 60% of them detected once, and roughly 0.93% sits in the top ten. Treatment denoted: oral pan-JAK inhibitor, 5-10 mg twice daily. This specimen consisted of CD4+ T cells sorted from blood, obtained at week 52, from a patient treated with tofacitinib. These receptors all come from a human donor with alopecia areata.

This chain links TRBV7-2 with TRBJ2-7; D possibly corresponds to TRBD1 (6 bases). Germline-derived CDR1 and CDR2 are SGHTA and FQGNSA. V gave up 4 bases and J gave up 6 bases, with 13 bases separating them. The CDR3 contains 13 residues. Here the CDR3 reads CASSSQYRVEQYF. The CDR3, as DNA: TGTGCCAGCAGCTCACAATACAGGGTCGAGCAGTACTTC. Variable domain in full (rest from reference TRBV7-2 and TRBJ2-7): GAGVSQSPSNKVTEKGKDVELRCDPISGHTALYWYRQSLGQGLEFLIYFQGNSAPDKSGLPSDRFSAERTGGSVSTLTIQRTQQEDSAVYLCASSSQYRVEQYFGPGTRLTVT.

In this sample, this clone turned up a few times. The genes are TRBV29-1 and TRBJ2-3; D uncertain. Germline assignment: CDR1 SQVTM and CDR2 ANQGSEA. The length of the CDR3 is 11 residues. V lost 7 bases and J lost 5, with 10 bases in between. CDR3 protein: CSDTFKDTQYF. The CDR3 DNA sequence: TGCAGCGATACTTTCAAAGATACGCAGTATTTT.

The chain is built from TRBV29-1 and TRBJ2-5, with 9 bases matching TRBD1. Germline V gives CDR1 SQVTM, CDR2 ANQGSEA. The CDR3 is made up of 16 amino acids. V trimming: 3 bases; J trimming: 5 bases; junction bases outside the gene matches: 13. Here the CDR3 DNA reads TGCAGCGTTGAGCTTATGCCGGGACAGGGTATTGAGACCCAGTACTTC. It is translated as CSVELMPGQGIETQYF.

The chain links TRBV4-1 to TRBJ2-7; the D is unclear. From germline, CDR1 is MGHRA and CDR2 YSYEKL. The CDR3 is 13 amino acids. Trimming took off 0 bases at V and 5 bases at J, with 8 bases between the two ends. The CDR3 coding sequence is TGCGCCAGCAGCCAAGATTTCGGAAACGAGCAGTACTTC. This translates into CASSQDFGNEQYF.

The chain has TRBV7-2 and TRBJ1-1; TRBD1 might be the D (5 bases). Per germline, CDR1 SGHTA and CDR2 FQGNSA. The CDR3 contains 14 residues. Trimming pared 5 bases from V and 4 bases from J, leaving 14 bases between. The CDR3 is CASSPLGLTTEAFF. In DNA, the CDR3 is TGTGCCAGCAGCCCCCTGGGACTGACCACTGAAGCTTTCTTT.

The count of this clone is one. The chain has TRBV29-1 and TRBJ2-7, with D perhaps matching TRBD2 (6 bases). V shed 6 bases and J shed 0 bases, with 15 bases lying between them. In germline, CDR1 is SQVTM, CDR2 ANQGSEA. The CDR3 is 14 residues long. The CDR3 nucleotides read TGCAGCGTGGCCCGGGACTTATTCTCCTACGAGCAGTACTTC. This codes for CSVARDLFSYEQYF.

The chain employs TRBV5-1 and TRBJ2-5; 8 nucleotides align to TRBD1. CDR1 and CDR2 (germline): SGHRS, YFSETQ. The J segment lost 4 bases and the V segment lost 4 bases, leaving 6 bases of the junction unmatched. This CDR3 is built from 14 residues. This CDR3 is CASSRDRPRETQYF. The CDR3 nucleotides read TGCGCCAGCAGCCGGGACAGGCCCCGAGAGACCCAGTACTTC. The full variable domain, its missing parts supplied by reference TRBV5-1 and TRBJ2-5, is KAGVTQTPRYLIKTRGQQVTLSCSPISGHRSVSWYQQTPGQGLQFLFEYFSETQRNKGNFPGRFSGRQFSNSRSEMNVSTLELGDSALYLCASSRDRPRETQYFGPGTRLLVL.

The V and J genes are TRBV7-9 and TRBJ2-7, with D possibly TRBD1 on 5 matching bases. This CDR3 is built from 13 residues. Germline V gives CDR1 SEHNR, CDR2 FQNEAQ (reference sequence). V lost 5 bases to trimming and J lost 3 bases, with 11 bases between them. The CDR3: CASSPLTDYEQYF. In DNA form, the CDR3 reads TGTGCCAGCAGCCCGTTGACAGACTACGAGCAGTACTTC.

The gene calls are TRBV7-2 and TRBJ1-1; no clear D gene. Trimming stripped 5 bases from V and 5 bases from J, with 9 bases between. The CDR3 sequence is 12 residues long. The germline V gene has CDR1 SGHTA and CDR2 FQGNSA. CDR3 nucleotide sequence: TGTGCCAGCAGCGAGTCCCGTACTGAAGCTTTCTTT. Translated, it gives CASSESRTEAFF.

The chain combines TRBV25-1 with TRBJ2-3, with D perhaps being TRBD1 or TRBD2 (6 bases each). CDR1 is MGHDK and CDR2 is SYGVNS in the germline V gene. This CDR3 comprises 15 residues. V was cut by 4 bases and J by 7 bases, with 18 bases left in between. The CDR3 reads CASSVSGALGNTQYF. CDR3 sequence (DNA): TGTGCCAGCAGTGTTTCGGGGGCCCTGGGAAATACGCAGTATTTT.

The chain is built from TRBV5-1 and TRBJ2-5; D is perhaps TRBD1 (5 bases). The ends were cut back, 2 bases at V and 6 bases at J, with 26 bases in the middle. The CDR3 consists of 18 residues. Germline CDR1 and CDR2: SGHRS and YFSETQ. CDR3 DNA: TGCGCCAGCAGCTTCTCTCCGTGGGGCCGAGATCTACTTCAGACCCAGTACTTC. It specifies CASSFSPWGRDLLQTQYF.

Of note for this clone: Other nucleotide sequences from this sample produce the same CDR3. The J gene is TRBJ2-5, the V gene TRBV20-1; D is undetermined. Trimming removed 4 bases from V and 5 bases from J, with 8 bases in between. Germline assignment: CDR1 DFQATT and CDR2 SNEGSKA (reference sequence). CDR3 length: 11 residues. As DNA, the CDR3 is TGCAGTGCTAAGCGTGGGGAGACCCAGTACTTC. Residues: CSAKRGETQYF.

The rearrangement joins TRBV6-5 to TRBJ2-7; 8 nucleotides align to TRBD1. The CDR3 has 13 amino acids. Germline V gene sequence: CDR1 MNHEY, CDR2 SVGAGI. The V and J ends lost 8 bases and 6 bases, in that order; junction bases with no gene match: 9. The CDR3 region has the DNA TGTGCCAGCTCCCGGACAGGGTGGCCCGAGCAGTACTTC. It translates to CASSRTGWPEQYF.

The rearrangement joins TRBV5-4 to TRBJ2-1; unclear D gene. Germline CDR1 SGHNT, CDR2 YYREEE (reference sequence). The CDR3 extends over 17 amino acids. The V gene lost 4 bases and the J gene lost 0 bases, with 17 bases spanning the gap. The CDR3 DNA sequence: TGTGCCAGCAGCCCCATTACGTCGGCAAACTCCTACAATGAGCAGTTCTTC. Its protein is CASSPITSANSYNEQFF.

CDR3 sequence (DNA): TGTGCCAGCAGCGAGGACAGGGGTCTCCCTAACTATGGCTACACCTTC. Its protein is CASSEDRGLPNYGYTF. This chain joins TRBV7-3 and TRBJ1-2; 9 nucleotides agree with TRBD1. The CDR3 spans 16 residues. V lost 5 bases, J lost 0 bases, and 7 bases stayed unmatched. The germline CDR1 and CDR2 sequences are SGHTA and FQGTGA.

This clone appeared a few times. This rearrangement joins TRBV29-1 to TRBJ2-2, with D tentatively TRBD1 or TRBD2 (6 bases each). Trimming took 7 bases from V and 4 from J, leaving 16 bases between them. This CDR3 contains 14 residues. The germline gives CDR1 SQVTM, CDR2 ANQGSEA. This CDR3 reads CSAGRGPRTGELFF. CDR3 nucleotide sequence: TGCAGCGCTGGACGGGGGCCCCGCACCGGGGAGCTGTTTTTT.

The CDR3 loop reads CASSLQGVPGQETQYF. As DNA, the CDR3 is TGTGCCAGCAGCTTACAGGGGGTCCCGGGCCAAGAGACCCAGTACTTC. The rearrangement uses TRBV5-6 and TRBJ2-5, with 8 positions matching TRBD1. Germline CDR1 and CDR2: SGHDT and YYEEEE. The CDR3 has 16 amino acids. V shed 2 bases, J shed 1 base, and the junction held 7 bases outside the gene matches.

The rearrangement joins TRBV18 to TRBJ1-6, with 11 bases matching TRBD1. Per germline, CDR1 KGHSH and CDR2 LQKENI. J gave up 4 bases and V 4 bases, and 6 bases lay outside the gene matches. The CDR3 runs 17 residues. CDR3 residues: CASSHAGTGGYNSPLHF. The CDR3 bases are TGTGCCAGCTCACACGCCGGGACAGGGGGGTATAATTCACCCCTCCACTTT.

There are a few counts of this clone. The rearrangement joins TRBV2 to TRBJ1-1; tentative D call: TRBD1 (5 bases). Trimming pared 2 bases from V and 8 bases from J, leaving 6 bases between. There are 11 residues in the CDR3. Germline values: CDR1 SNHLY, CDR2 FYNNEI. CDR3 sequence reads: CASSEWGEAFF. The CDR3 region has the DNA TGTGCCAGCAGTGAATGGGGGGAAGCTTTCTTT.

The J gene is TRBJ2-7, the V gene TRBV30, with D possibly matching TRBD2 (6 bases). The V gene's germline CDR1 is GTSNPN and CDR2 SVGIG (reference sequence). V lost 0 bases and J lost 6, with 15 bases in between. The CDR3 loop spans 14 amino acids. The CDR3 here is CAWSVPELAREQYF. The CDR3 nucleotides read TGTGCCTGGAGTGTACCCGAACTAGCCCGCGAGCAGTACTTC. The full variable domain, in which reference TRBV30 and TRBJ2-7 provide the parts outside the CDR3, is SQTIHQWPATLVQPVGSPLSLECTVEGTSNPNLYWYRQAAGRGLQLLFYSVGIGQISSEVPQNLSASRPQDRQFILSSKKLLLSDSGFYLCAWSVPELAREQYFGPGTRLTVT.

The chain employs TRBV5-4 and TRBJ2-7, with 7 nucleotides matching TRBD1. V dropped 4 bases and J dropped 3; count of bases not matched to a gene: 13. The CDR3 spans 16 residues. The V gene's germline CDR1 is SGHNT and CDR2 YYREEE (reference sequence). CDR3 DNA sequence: TGTGCCAGCAGCAGATTGGGGGCCGGGACAGACTACGAGCAGTACTTC. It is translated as CASSRLGAGTDYEQYF.

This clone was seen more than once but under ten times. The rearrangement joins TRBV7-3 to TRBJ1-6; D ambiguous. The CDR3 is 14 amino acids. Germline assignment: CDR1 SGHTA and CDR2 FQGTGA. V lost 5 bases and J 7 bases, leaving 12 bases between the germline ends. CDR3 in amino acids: CASSPGQANSPLHF. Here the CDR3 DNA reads TGTGCCAGCAGCCCAGGCCAGGCCAATTCACCCCTCCACTTT.

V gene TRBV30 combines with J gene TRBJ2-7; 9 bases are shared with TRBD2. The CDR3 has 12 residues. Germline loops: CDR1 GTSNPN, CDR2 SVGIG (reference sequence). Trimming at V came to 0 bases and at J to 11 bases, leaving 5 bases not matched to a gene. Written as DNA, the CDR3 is TGTGCCTGGAGTGTAAGCGCTAGCGGGGAGTACTTC. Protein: CAWSVSASGEYF.

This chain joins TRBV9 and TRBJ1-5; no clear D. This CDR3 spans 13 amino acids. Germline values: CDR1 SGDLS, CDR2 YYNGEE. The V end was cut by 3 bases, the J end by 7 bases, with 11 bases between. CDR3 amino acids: CASSDGWEQPQHF. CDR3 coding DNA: TGTGCCAGCAGCGATGGGTGGGAACAGCCCCAGCATTTT.

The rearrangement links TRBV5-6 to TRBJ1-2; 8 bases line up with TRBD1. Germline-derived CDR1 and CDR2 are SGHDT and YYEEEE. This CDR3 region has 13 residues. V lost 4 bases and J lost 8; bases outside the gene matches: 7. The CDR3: CASSKTGAVGYTF. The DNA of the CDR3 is TGTGCCAGCAGCAAGACAGGGGCGGTGGGCTACACCTTC.

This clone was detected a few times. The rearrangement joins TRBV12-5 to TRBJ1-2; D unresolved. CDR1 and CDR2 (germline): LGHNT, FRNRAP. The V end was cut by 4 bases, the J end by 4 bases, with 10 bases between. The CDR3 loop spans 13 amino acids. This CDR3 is CASGSDKLYGYTF. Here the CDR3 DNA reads TGTGCTAGTGGTTCCGACAAGCTCTATGGCTACACCTTC. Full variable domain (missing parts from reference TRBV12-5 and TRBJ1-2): DARVTQTPRHKVTEMGQEVTMRCQPILGHNTVFWYRQTMMQGLELLAYFRNRAPLDDSGMPKDRFSAEMPDATLATLKIQPSEPRDSAVYFCASGSDKLYGYTFGSGTRLTVV.

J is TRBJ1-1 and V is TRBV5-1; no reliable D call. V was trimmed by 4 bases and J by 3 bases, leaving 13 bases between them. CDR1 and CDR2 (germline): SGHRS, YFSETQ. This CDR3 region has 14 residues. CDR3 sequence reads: CASSLEPTDTEAFF. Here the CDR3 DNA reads TGCGCCAGCAGCCTGGAGCCGACGGACACTGAAGCTTTCTTT.